Listed here are 20 T cell receptor beta chains from one sample, sequenced in a study of T cells in localized non-small cell lung cancer. Sequenced by immunoSEQ multiplex PCR; TCRdb stores in-frame clones only, minus some. The data contain over 70,000 clones, 70% to 90% of them singletons. The sequences come from peripheral blood, collected before any cancer treatment. The receptors come from a male donor at least 60 years old with stage III squamous cell lung carcinoma.

On this clone itself: Mismatch with germline at one junction end may stem from a read error. The chain recombines TRBV5-8 with TRBJ1-2; D unclear. CDR1 and CDR2 (germline): SGHTS, YDEGEE. CDR3 length equals 8 residues. The CDR3 spells CAPRKGSF. In DNA form, the CDR3 reads TGTGCCCCCCGAAAAGGAAGTTTC.

The J gene is TRBJ1-5, the V gene TRBV7-8, with a weak D call TRBD1 (6 bases). There are 16 residues in the CDR3. Germline CDR1 SGHVS, CDR2 FQNEAQ. V lost 1 base, J lost 0 bases, and 10 bases lay in between. CDR3 nucleotides: TGTGCCAGCAGCTTAGGCAGGGGCTATAGCAATCAGCCCCAGCATTTT. Protein product: CASSLGRGYSNQPQHF.

This rearrangement joins TRBV7-2 to TRBJ2-4; D gene ambiguous. From germline, CDR1 is SGHTA and CDR2 FQGNSA. The germline V and J ends were trimmed by 1 base and 5 bases, with 6 bases remaining between them. The CDR3 loop spans 13 amino acids. CDR3 residues: CASSLVPENIQYF. The CDR3 region has the DNA TGTGCCAGCAGCTTAGTTCCGGAAAACATTCAGTACTTC.

The gene calls are TRBV5-6 and TRBJ1-2; 8 positions match TRBD1. Germline values: CDR1 SGHDT, CDR2 YYEEEE. Trimming cost V 0 bases and J 3 bases; bases outside gene matches: 7. The CDR3 contains 16 residues. This chain's CDR3 is CASSLAGQGEDYGYTF. The CDR3 nucleotides read TGTGCCAGCAGCTTGGCCGGACAGGGCGAGGACTATGGCTACACCTTC.

The chain is built from TRBV6-1 and TRBJ2-7; TRBD2 aligns across 14 bases. The CDR3 length is 17 residues. Germline CDR1 MNHNS, CDR2 SASEGT. Unmatched junction bases numbered 10, after V lost 6 bases and J lost 3 bases. CDR3: CASRERGGTSGSYEQYF. For the CDR3, the DNA is TGTGCCAGCAGGGAACGGGGAGGGACTAGCGGGAGCTACGAGCAGTACTTC.

The chain couples TRBV5-1 to TRBJ2-3, with 9 nucleotides matching TRBD2. The CDR3 spans 16 residues. Germline CDR1 and CDR2: SGHRS and YFSETQ. V was pared by 3 bases and J by 5 bases, with 10 bases of the junction left unmatched. The CDR3 nucleotides read TGCGCCAGCAGCTCCCTGGGTAGCGGGGGAGGAGATACGCAGTATTTT. This encodes CASSSLGSGGGDTQYF. The full variable domain, completed using reference TRBV5-1 and TRBJ2-3, is KAGVTQTPRYLIKTRGQQVTLSCSPISGHRSVSWYQQTPGQGLQFLFEYFSETQRNKGNFPGRFSGRQFSNSRSEMNVSTLELGDSALYLCASSSLGSGGGDTQYFGPGTRLTVL.

The rearrangement uses TRBV25-1 and TRBJ2-5; D gene ambiguous. The germline V gene encodes CDR1 MGHDK and CDR2 SYGVNS. Trimming shortened V by 3 bases and J by 4 bases, and 9 bases separated the two germline ends. There are 13 residues in the CDR3. For the CDR3, the DNA is TGTGCCAGCAGTGATTCGGGTTTAGAGACCCAGTACTTC. It translates to CASSDSGLETQYF.

J is TRBJ1-2 and V is TRBV10-2, with D hard to call. V shed 5 bases and J shed 0 bases, with 4 bases lying between them. This CDR3 comprises 12 residues. Per germline, CDR1 WSHSY and CDR2 SAAADI. As DNA, the CDR3 is TGCGCCAGCAGTACACCTAACTATGGCTACACCTTC. Encoded protein: CASSTPNYGYTF.

The chain employs TRBV27 and TRBJ2-1; the match to TRBD1 covers 8 bases. The CDR3 extends over 13 amino acids. Germline CDR1 reads MNHEY; CDR2 reads SMNVEV (reference sequence). The V and J ends lost 6 bases and 7 bases, in that order; junction bases with no gene match: 5. The CDR3 loop reads CASRPTGVNEQFF. CDR3 sequence (DNA): TGTGCCAGCAGGCCGACAGGGGTAAATGAGCAGTTCTTC.

The gene calls are TRBV19 and TRBJ2-5; D possibly corresponds to TRBD2 (5 bases). This CDR3 has 11 amino acids. Per the germline V gene, CDR1 is LNHDA and CDR2 is SQIVND (reference sequence). Trimming left V 7 bases short and J 5 bases short, with 8 bases between. The CDR3 region has the DNA TGTGCCAGTAAGTGGGAGGAGACCCAGTACTTC. Translation gives CASKWEETQYF.

The chain uses TRBV7-2 and TRBJ1-1; D remains ambiguous. This CDR3 spans 12 amino acids. From germline, CDR1 is SGHTA and CDR2 FQGNSA. Trimming left V 1 base short and J 9 bases short, with 9 bases between. The CDR3 DNA reads as TGTGCCAGCAGCTTAGACTTACACCAAGCTTTCTTT. Translation gives CASSLDLHQAFF. The full variable domain, in which reference TRBV7-2 and TRBJ1-1 provide the parts outside the CDR3, is GAGVSQSPSNKVTEKGKDVELRCDPISGHTALYWYRQSLGQGLEFLIYFQGNSAPDKSGLPSDRFSAERTGGSVSTLTIQRTQQEDSAVYLCASSLDLHQAFFGQGTRLTVV.

The V call is TRBV4-3, the J call TRBJ2-1; no firm D call. CDR1 is LGHNA and CDR2 is YSLEER in the germline V gene. This CDR3 has 12 amino acids. V was pared by 4 bases and J by 10 bases, with 11 bases between. CDR3 region: CASSLWPQEQFF. The DNA of the CDR3 is TGCGCCAGCAGCCTATGGCCGCAGGAGCAGTTCTTC.

This clone was detected once. CDR3 DNA sequence: TGTGCCAGCAGTTACCTTGTTACAACGGGGAACACTGAAGCTTTCTTT. Translating gives CASSYLVTTGNTEAFF. The chain couples TRBV6-5 to TRBJ1-1, with D hard to call. Trimming removed 2 bases from V and 1 base from J, with 14 bases in between. This CDR3 contains 16 residues. Germline V gene sequence: CDR1 MNHEY, CDR2 SVGAGI.

The chain carries TRBV5-1 and TRBJ2-2; tentatively, D is TRBD2 (5 bases). The germline V gene has CDR1 SGHRS and CDR2 YFSETQ. This CDR3 is built from 14 residues. The V gene lost 7 bases and the J gene lost 11 bases, with 21 bases spanning the gap. CDR3 bases: TGCGCCAGCCGCGGAGGACCTCCTACCTTAGAGCTGTTTTTT. Encoded protein: CASRGGPPTLELFF.

This chain joins TRBV28 and TRBJ1-2; D call uncertain. Germline values: CDR1 MDHEN, CDR2 SYDVKM. The CDR3 loop spans 14 amino acids. Trimming took 6 bases from V and 4 from J, leaving 15 bases between them. The CDR3 region is CASRTQRVGYGYTF. The CDR3 DNA reads as TGTGCCAGCAGGACACAGAGGGTGGGCTATGGCTACACCTTC.

The chain combines TRBV4-2 with TRBJ2-5; D is possibly TRBD1 or TRBD2 (5 bases each). CDR3 length: 14 amino acids. The V and J ends lost 0 bases and 5 bases respectively, with 10 bases between them. Per germline, CDR1 LGHNA and CDR2 YNFKEQ. CDR3 DNA: TGTGCCAGCAGCCAAGACCGGGGCGCCGAGACCCAGTACTTC. Its translation: CASSQDRGAETQYF.

The chain couples TRBV19 to TRBJ1-2; 9 bases line up with TRBD1. CDR3 length: 16 residues. CDR1 and CDR2 from the germline V gene are LNHDA and SQIVND (reference sequence). Unmatched junction bases numbered 9, after V lost 1 base and J lost 6 bases. In nucleotides, the CDR3 is TGTGCCAGTAGTATAGGAGGGGACAGGGATTGGAATGGCTACACCTTC. This gives the protein CASSIGGDRDWNGYTF.

The chain employs TRBV29-1 and TRBJ2-5; 9 bases fit TRBD1. V shed 7 bases, J shed 5 bases, and the junction held 5 bases outside the gene matches. CDR1 and CDR2 (germline): SQVTM, ANQGSEA. This CDR3 spans 12 amino acids. CDR3 nucleotides: TGCAGCGGTAACAGGGGGCTGGAGACCCAGTACTTC. This translates into CSGNRGLETQYF. The full variable domain, with the rest looked up from reference TRBV29-1 and TRBJ2-5, is SAVISQKPSRDICQRGTSLTIQCQVDSQVTMMFWYRQQPGQSLTLIATANQGSEATYESGFVIDKFPISRPNLTFSTLTVSNMSPEDSSIYLCSGNRGLETQYFGPGTRLLVL.

This chain links TRBV6-5 with TRBJ2-7; TRBD1 matches 8 bases. The length of the CDR3 is 13 residues. V lost 5 bases to trimming and J lost 7 bases; unmatched junction nucleotides: 7. Germline-derived CDR1 and CDR2 are MNHEY and SVGAGI. The CDR3: CASSLQGAGEQYF. Here the CDR3 DNA reads TGTGCCAGCAGTCTCCAGGGGGCGGGAGAGCAGTACTTC.

The chain couples TRBV19 to TRBJ2-7; the D gene is possibly TRBD2 (5 bases). Deletions cut 3 bases from V and 2 bases from J, with 14 bases between. From germline, CDR1 is LNHDA and CDR2 SQIVND (reference sequence). The CDR3 sequence is 15 residues long. CDR3 sequence reads: CASSMSPGGAYEQYF. Here the CDR3 DNA reads TGTGCCAGTAGTATGAGTCCAGGAGGAGCCTACGAGCAGTACTTC.